This T cell receptor beta chain was sequenced for a study of blood T cell repertoires in COVID-19. Germline CDR1 is SGHRS and CDR2 is YFSETQ. The CDR3 contains 15 residues. The ends were cut back, 4 bases at V and 4 bases at J, with 14 bases in the middle. In the authors' workflow: Cell counts per sample came from amplifying reference gene primers. The assay was immunoSEQ multiplex PCR, and TCRdb's table has in-frame clones only and misses some. Clone size and V and J calls were adopted from that table, with D and trimming inferred from the DNA. This sample carries 200,000 to 250,000 clones, 70% to 90% of them seen once, and the ten largest clones take 2% to 2.5%.

The clonotype originates from a woman between 50 and 59 years old with acute or convalescent COVID-19. Sequenced: peripheral blood. This chain connects TRBV5-1 to TRBJ2-2, with D maybe TRBD1 (6 bases). CDR3 in amino acids: CASSPPGVSTGELFF. The CDR3 region has the DNA TGCGCCAGCAGCCCCCCAGGGGTGAGCACCGGGGAGCTGTTTTTT.